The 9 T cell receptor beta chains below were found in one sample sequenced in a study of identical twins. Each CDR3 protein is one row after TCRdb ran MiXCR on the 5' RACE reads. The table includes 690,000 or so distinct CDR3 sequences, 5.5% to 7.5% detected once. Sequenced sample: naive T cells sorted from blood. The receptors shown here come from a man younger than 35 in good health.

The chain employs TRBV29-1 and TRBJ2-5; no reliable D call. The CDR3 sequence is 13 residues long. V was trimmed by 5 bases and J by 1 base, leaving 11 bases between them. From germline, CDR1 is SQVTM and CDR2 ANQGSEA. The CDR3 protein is CSVNGRFQETQYF. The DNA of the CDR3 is TGCAGCGTTAATGGACGGTTCCAAGAGACCCAGTACTTC. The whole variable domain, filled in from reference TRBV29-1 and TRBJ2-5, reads SAVISQKPSRDICQRGTSLTIQCQVDSQVTMMFWYRQQPGQSLTLIATANQGSEATYESGFVIDKFPISRPNLTFSTLTVSNMSPEDSSIYLCSVNGRFQETQYFGPGTRLLVL.

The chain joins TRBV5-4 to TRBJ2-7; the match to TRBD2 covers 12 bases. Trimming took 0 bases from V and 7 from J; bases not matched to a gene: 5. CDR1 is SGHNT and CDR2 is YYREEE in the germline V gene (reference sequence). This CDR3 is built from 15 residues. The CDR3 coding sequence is TGTGCCAGCAGCTTGGCCGGGACTAGCGGGCTGGAGCAGTACGTC. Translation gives CASSLAGTSGLEQYV.

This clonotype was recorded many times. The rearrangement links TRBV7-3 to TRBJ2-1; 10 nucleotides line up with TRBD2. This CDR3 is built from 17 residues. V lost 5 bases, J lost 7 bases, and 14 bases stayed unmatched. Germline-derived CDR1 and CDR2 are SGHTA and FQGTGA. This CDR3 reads CASSPSPSSGSQNEQFF. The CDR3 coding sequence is TGTGCCAGCAGCCCAAGTCCCTCTAGCGGGAGTCAAAATGAGCAGTTCTTC.

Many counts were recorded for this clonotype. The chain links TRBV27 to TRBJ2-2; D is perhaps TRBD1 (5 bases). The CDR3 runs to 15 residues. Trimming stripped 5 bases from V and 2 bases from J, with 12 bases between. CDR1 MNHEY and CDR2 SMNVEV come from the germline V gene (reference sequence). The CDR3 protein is CASSRWTLNTGELFF. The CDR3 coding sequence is TGTGCCAGCAGTCGCTGGACACTCAACACCGGGGAGCTGTTTTTT.

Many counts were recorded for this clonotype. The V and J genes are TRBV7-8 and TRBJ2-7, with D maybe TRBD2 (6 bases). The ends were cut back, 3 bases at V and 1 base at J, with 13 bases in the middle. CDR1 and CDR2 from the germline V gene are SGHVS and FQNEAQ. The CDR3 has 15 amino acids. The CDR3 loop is CASSFGASESYEQYV. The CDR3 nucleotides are TGTGCCAGCAGCTTTGGAGCTAGCGAGTCCTACGAGCAGTACGTC.

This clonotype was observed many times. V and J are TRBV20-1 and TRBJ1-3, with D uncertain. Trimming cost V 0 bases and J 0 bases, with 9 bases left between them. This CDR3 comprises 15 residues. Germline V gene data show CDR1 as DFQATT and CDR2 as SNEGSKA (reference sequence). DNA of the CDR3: TGCAGTGCTAGAGATAGCACTGCCTCTGGAAACACCATATATTTT. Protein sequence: CSARDSTASGNTIYF.

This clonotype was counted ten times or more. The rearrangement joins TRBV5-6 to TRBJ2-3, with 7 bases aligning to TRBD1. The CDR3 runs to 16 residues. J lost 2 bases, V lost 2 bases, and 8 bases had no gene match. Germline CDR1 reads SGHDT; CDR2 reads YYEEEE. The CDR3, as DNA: TGTGCCAGCAGCTTCCAGGGGGAAAAGGTCACAGATACGCAGTATTTT. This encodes CASSFQGEKVTDTQYF.

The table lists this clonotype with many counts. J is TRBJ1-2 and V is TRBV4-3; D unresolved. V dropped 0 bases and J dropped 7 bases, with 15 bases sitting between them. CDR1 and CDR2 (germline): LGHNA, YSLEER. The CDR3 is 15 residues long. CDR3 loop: CASSQDLSSTFGYTF. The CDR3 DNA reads TGCGCCAGCAGCCAAGATCTTTCGTCTACCTTTGGCTACACCTTC.

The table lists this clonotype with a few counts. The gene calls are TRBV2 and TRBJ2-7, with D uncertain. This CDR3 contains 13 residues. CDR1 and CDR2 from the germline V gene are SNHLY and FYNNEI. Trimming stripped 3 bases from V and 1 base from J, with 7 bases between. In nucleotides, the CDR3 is TGTGCCAGCAGTGAGTGGTCATCCTACGAGCAGTACGTC. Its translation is CASSEWSSYEQYV.